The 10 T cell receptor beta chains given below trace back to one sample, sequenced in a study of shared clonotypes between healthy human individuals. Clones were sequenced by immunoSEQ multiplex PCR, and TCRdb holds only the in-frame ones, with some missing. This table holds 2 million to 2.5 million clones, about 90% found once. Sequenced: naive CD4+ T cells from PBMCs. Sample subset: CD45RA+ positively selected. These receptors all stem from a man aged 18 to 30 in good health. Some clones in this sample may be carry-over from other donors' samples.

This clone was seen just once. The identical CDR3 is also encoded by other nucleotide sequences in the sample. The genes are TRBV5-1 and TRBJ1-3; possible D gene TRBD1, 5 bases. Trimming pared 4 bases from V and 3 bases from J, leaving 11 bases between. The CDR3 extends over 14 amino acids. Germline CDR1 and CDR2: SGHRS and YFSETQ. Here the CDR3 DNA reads TGCGCCAGCAGCCTCGGGACTGGTGGAAACACCATATATTTT. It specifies CASSLGTGGNTIYF.

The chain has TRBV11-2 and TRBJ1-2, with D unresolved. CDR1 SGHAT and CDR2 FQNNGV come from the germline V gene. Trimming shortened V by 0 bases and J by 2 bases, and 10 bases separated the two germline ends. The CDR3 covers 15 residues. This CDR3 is CASSLDYQPNYGYTF. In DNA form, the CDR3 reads TGTGCCAGCAGCTTAGATTACCAGCCCAACTATGGCTACACCTTC.

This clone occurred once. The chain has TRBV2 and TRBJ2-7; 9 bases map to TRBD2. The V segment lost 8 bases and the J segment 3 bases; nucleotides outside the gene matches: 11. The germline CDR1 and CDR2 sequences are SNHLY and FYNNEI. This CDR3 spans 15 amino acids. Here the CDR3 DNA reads TGTGCCAGCCGGATCGGGCGGGAGGGAAACTACGAGCAGTACTTC. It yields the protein CASRIGREGNYEQYF. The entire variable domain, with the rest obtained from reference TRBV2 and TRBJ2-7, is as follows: EPEVTQTPSHQVTQMGQEVILRCVPISNHLYFYWYRQILGQKVEFLVSFYNNEISEKSEIFDDQFSVERPDGSNFTLKIRSTKLEDSAMYFCASRIGREGNYEQYFGPGTRLTVT.

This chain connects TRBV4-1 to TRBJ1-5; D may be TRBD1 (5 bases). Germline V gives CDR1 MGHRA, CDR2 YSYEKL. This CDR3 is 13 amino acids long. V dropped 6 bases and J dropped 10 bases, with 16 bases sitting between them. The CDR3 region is CASSRFDGGPQHF. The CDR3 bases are TGCGCCAGCAGTCGATTCGATGGGGGACCCCAGCATTTT.

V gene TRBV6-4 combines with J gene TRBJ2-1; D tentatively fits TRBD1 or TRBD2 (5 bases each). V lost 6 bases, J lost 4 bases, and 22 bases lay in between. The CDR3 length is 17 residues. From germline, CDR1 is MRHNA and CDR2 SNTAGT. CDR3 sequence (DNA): TGTGCCAGCAGCCTGGGACGGACCTCGACCGGTTACAATGAGCAGTTCTTC. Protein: CASSLGRTSTGYNEQFF.

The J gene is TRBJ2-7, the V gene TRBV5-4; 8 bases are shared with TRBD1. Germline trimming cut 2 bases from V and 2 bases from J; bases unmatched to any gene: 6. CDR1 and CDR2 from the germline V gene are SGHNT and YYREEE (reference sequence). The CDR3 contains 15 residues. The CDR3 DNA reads TGTGCCAGCAGCTTCGGACAGGGTGAGGCCTACGAGCAGTACTTC. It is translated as CASSFGQGEAYEQYF.

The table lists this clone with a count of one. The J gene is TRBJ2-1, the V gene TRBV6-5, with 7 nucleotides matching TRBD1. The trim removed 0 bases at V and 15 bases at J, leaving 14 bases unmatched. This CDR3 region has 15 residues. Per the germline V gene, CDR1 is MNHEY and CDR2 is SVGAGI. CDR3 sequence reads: CASSYSNRGPLVLFF. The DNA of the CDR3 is TGTGCCAGCAGTTACTCGAACAGGGGACCACTTGTATTGTTCTTC.

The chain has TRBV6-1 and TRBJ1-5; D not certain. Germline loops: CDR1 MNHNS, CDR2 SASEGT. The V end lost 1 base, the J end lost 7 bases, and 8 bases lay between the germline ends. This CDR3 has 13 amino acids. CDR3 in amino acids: CASSEDQRQPQHF. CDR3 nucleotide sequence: TGTGCCAGCAGTGAAGATCAAAGGCAGCCCCAGCATTTT.

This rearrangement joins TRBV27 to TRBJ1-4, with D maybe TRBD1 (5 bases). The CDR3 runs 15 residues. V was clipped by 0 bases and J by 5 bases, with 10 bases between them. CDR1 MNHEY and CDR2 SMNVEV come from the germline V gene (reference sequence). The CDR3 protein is CASSLSAGWNEKLFF. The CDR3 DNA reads TGTGCCAGCAGTTTATCGGCAGGGTGGAATGAAAAACTGTTTTTT.

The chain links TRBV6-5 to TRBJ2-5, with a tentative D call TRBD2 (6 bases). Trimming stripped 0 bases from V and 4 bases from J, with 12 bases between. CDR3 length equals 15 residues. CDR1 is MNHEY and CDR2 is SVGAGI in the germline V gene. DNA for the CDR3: TGTGCCAGCAGTTACTCGCGGGGTGAGGGAGAGACCCAGTACTTC. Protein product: CASSYSRGEGETQYF.